Listed here is a single T cell receptor (beta chain). Its target is not known. This table comes from immunoSEQ multiplex PCR, and its TCRdb copy is limited to in-frame clones, with some not included. The repertoire holds approximately 100,000 clones, with around 87% as singletons. This record belongs to a study of T cell responses to AZD1222 COVID-19 vaccine. Regarding the study as a whole: Dominant CD4 TCR responses targeted spike regions 160-218 and 743-854. It was only after the peak T cell response that any repertoires were sampled. Donor demographics were predominantly white British with a female majority; clonal diversity may be underestimated.

V gave up 7 bases and J gave up 2 bases, with 11 bases separating them. This CDR3 region has 13 residues. Germline loops: CDR1 SNHLY, CDR2 FYNNEI. Second-dose groups at about 4 or about 12 weeks were pooled. This clonotype was sampled from an adult who received the AZD1222 COVID-19 vaccine. The starting material was peripheral blood, obtained 28 days after the second AZD1222 dose. The chain employs TRBV2 and TRBJ2-5; tentatively, D is TRBD1 (5 bases). This CDR3 is CASNRDSQETQYF. The CDR3 coding sequence is TGTGCCAGCAACAGAGACAGTCAAGAGACCCAGTACTTC.